These 27 T cell receptor beta chains originate from one sample sequenced in a study of Graves' ophthalmopathy and Graves' hyperthyroidism. The TCR beta CDR3 regions underwent amplification from RNA transcripts. An initial RT-PCR round employing HTBI primers preceded a second-round multiplex PCR. TCRdb reanalysed the multiplex PCR reads using MiXCR and keeps one entry per CDR3 protein. This table has roughly 700,000 distinct CDR3 sequences, approximately 40% appearing once. The specimen sequenced was peripheral blood. Receptor source: an adult man with Graves' ophthalmopathy.

J is TRBJ1-3 and V is TRBV11-3; D not resolved. Germline V gene sequence: CDR1 SGHNT, CDR2 YENEEA. The CDR3 runs 15 residues. V shed 6 bases and J shed 4 bases, with 16 bases lying between them. The CDR3 nucleotides are TGTGCCAGCAGTTTATGGGGTTTTATCGGAAACACCATATATTTT. Amino acid sequence: CASSLWGFIGNTIYF.

This clonotype has only a few counts. This rearrangement joins TRBV9 to TRBJ2-7; 7 bases fit TRBD1. The junction had 10 bases not matched to a gene; V was cut back by 4 bases and J by 3 bases. Germline CDR1 and CDR2: SGDLS and YYNGEE. CDR3 length: 15 amino acids. CDR3 coding DNA: TGTGCCAGCAGCCGATCGGGGACAGCGCACTACGAGCAGTACTTC. Its translation: CASSRSGTAHYEQYF.

The chain couples TRBV11-1 to TRBJ2-7, with D possibly matching TRBD2 (6 bases). Trimming pared 8 bases from V and 3 bases from J, leaving 23 bases between. CDR3 length: 16 amino acids. Germline loops: CDR1 SGHAT, CDR2 FQDESV (reference sequence). The CDR3 DNA sequence: TGTGCCAGCTCACCACTGACGGGACTTGATCACTACGAGCAGTACTTC. Protein sequence: CASSPLTGLDHYEQYF.

This chain uses TRBV19 with TRBJ1-1; no definite D call. CDR1 and CDR2 (germline): LNHDA, SQIVND (reference sequence). The CDR3 runs to 10 residues. CDR3 in amino acids: CAWGNTEAFF. The CDR3 DNA sequence: TGTGCTTGGGGGAACACTGAAGCTTTCTTT.

The chain employs TRBV7-9 and TRBJ1-1, with D maybe TRBD1 (6 bases). CDR1 and CDR2 from the germline V gene are SEHNR and FQNEAQ (reference sequence). The CDR3 length is 13 residues. V was pared by 10 bases and J by 6 bases, with 18 bases between. The CDR3 here is CATRGWPGAEAFF. CDR3 sequence (DNA): TGTGCCACAAGAGGGTGGCCAGGGGCTGAAGCTTTCTTT.

This clonotype has only a few counts. The chain is built from TRBV7-2 and TRBJ2-7; the D gene is possibly TRBD1 (6 bases). The germline V and J ends were trimmed by 6 bases and 3 bases, with 15 bases remaining between them. CDR1 is SGHTA and CDR2 is FQGNSA in the germline V gene. This CDR3 is 14 amino acids long. The CDR3 protein is CASSSSDRLYEQYF. The DNA of the CDR3 is TGTGCCAGCAGTTCGTCGGACAGACTCTACGAGCAGTACTTC.

This clonotype was seen a few times. J is TRBJ2-2 and V is TRBV19; tentative D call: TRBD2 (5 bases). The V gene's germline CDR1 is LNHDA and CDR2 SQIVND (reference sequence). Trimming stripped 5 bases from V and 7 bases from J, with 14 bases between. This CDR3 is built from 14 residues. The CDR3 DNA is TGTGCCAGTAGTCCCTGGACTGATGACGGGGAGCTGTTTTTT. Its protein is CASSPWTDDGELFF.

The chain links TRBV24-1 to TRBJ1-2, with 9 bases that match TRBD1. Trimming at V came to 2 bases and at J to 7 bases, leaving 7 bases not matched to a gene. There are 15 residues in the CDR3. Germline values: CDR1 KGHDR, CDR2 SFDVKD. The CDR3 sequence: CATSDSGTGRGGYTF. CDR3 in DNA: TGTGCCACCAGTGATTCCGGGACAGGGAGAGGTGGCTACACCTTC.

The chain employs TRBV5-1 and TRBJ2-5; tentatively, D is TRBD1 or TRBD2 (5 bases each). Germline V gene data show CDR1 as SGHRS and CDR2 as YFSETQ. V was trimmed by 2 bases and J by 5 bases, leaving 13 bases between them. This CDR3 has 14 amino acids. The CDR3: CASSLTSREETQYF. CDR3 nucleotides: TGCGCCAGCAGCTTAACATCCAGGGAGGAGACCCAGTACTTC.

This chain joins TRBV2 and TRBJ1-5, with 11 positions matching TRBD1. The CDR3 has 16 amino acids. CDR1 SNHLY and CDR2 FYNNEI come from the germline V gene. V lost 3 bases, J lost 4 bases, and 5 bases stayed unmatched. The DNA for the CDR3 is TGTGCCAGCAGTGACCAGGGGACAGGGGGTAATCAGCCCCAGCATTTT. This codes for CASSDQGTGGNQPQHF.

This clonotype was picked up many times. The chain joins TRBV2 to TRBJ2-7; 8 bases match TRBD1. Germline values: CDR1 SNHLY, CDR2 FYNNEI. The CDR3 has 13 amino acids. Germline trimming cut 10 bases from V and 4 bases from J; bases unmatched to any gene: 9. The DNA for the CDR3 is TGTGCCACCAGGACAGGGAGAATGTACGAGCAGTACTTC. This codes for CATRTGRMYEQYF.

This chain joins TRBV20-1 and TRBJ2-7; D not resolved. This CDR3 region has 14 residues. Trimming cost V 4 bases and J 1 base, with 14 bases left between them. CDR1 is DFQATT, CDR2 SNEGSKA, per germline (reference sequence). The CDR3 region is CSAKSQMTSYEQYF. The CDR3 nucleotides are TGCAGTGCTAAATCCCAGATGACTTCCTACGAGCAGTACTTC.

This clonotype has more than one count but fewer than ten. The rearrangement uses TRBV7-8 and TRBJ2-5; 8 nucleotides agree with TRBD2. Germline loops: CDR1 SGHVS, CDR2 FQNEAQ. CDR3 length: 16 residues. V lost 2 bases to trimming and J lost 2 bases; unmatched junction nucleotides: 7. This CDR3 is CASSLTGGAQQETQYF. The CDR3 bases are TGTGCCAGCAGCTTAACGGGGGGGGCCCAGCAAGAGACCCAGTACTTC.

Only one count was recorded for this clonotype. The chain has TRBV7-9 and TRBJ2-7, with a tentative D call TRBD1 (6 bases). Trimming cost V 10 bases and J 9 bases, with 22 bases left between them. CDR3 length: 13 residues. In germline, CDR1 is SEHNR, CDR2 FQNEAQ (reference sequence). The CDR3 loop is CAIGTPGQAGQYF. The CDR3 DNA is TGTGCCATAGGGACACCGGGACAAGCTGGGCAGTACTTC.

This clonotype was seen a handful of times. This chain uses TRBV7-2 with TRBJ2-5; 10 positions match TRBD2. The CDR3 consists of 16 residues. The V gene's germline CDR1 is SGHTA and CDR2 FQGNSA. The V and J ends lost 5 bases and 4 bases, in that order; junction bases with no gene match: 10. CDR3 amino acids: CASSRSSGGAGETQYF. CDR3 bases: TGTGCCAGCAGCCGGAGCAGCGGGGGGGCGGGAGAGACCCAGTACTTC.

This clonotype has only a few counts. CDR3 protein: CASRTTGDYWPQHF. CDR3 nucleotides: TGTGCCAGCAGGACTACAGGCGACTACTGGCCCCAGCATTTT. The V and J genes are TRBV6-2 or TRBV6-3 and TRBJ1-5; maybe TRBD1 (5 bases). Germline CDR1 reads MNHEY; CDR2 reads SVGEGT. The CDR3 contains 14 residues. V lost 6 bases and J 9 bases, leaving 18 bases between the germline ends.

This clonotype has a count of ten or more. The DNA of the CDR3 is TGTGCCAGCAAAGGTGACATAGAGACCTATGGCTACACCTTC. The encoded protein is CASKGDIETYGYTF. The chain links TRBV2 to TRBJ1-2; no clear D. The germline V gene has CDR1 SNHLY and CDR2 FYNNEI. The CDR3 spans 14 residues. Deletions cut 7 bases from V and 4 bases from J, with 16 bases between.

This clonotype was observed a few times. The chain uses TRBV15 and TRBJ2-2; D remains unclear. Trimming cost V 0 bases and J 5 bases, with 16 bases left between them. The CDR3 runs 17 residues. The germline CDR1 and CDR2 sequences are LNHNV and YYDKDF (reference sequence). CDR3: CATSRDPRDMGTGELFF. As DNA, the CDR3 is TGTGCCACCAGCAGAGATCCCCGAGACATGGGGACCGGGGAGCTGTTTTTT.

This clonotype was counted ten times or more. The CDR3 protein is CASSTGGDYGYTF. DNA for the CDR3: TGTGCCAGCAGCACAGGGGGCGACTATGGCTACACCTTC. V is TRBV6-5 and J is TRBJ1-2; 9 bases match TRBD1. Trimming cost V 6 bases and J 3 bases; bases outside gene matches: 2. Germline CDR1 reads MNHEY; CDR2 reads SVGAGI. The CDR3 consists of 13 residues.

The rearrangement links TRBV10-3 to TRBJ2-2; D not resolved. Trimming cost V 6 bases and J 5 bases, with 10 bases left between them. CDR1 and CDR2 (germline): ENHRY, SYGVKD. This CDR3 contains 13 residues. CDR3 protein: CAISDWDTGELFF. The DNA of the CDR3 is TGTGCCATCAGCGATTGGGATACCGGGGAGCTGTTTTTT.

This clonotype has a handful of counts. This chain uses TRBV20-1 with TRBJ2-3, with TRBD1 as a possible D gene (5 bases). Trimming removed 0 bases from V and 1 base from J, with 11 bases in between. This CDR3 has 15 residues. Looked up from germline, CDR1 is DFQATT and CDR2 is SNEGSKA (reference sequence). The CDR3 sequence: CSARDPPQGTDTQYF. For the CDR3, the DNA is TGCAGTGCTAGAGATCCCCCACAGGGCACAGATACGCAGTATTTT.

The table lists this clonotype with a few counts. The junction and the germline gene differ at one end; a read error may be behind it. The chain uses TRBV10-3 and TRBJ1-6, with 8 bases lining up with TRBD1. This CDR3 has 15 residues. Germline V CDR1 and CDR2: ENHRY, SYGVKD. CDR3 protein: CASSRQGMGNSPLHF. In DNA, the CDR3 is TGTGCCAGCAGTAGACAGGGGATGGGTAATTCACCCCTCCACTTT.

This clonotype has at least ten counts. V gene TRBV12-3 or TRBV12-4 combines with J gene TRBJ1-2, with D unclear. The CDR3 is made up of 13 amino acids. With 2 bases removed from V and 6 bases from J, the gap between germline ends came to 10 bases. CDR3 bases: TGTGCCAGCAGTTTACTCATTAGCCATGGCTACACCTTC. Its protein is CASSLLISHGYTF.

The rearrangement links TRBV20-1 to TRBJ1-1; possible D gene TRBD1, 5 bases. The V end was cut by 0 bases, the J end by 0 bases, with 11 bases between. Germline lookup yields CDR1 DFQATT and CDR2 SNEGSKA (reference sequence). CDR3 length equals 15 residues. DNA for the CDR3: TGCAGTGCTAGAGATTACAGGAACATGAACACTGAAGCTTTCTTT. This gives the protein CSARDYRNMNTEAFF.

On this clonotype: A clone one base away is much larger, so this may be a read error. This rearrangement joins TRBV29-1 to TRBJ1-1; no firm D call. Germline lookup yields CDR1 SQVTM and CDR2 ANQGSEA. The ends were cut back, 7 bases at V and 7 bases at J, with 13 bases in the middle. The CDR3 spans 11 residues. CDR3: CSAAPEGEAFF. CDR3 DNA sequence: TGCAGCGCGGCCCCCGAGGGTGAAGCTTTCTTT.

The V call is TRBV7-9, the J call TRBJ1-4, with D tentatively TRBD1 (6 bases). Germline V gives CDR1 SEHNR, CDR2 FQNEAQ (reference sequence). Between the trimmed V and J ends, which lost 0 bases and 0 bases, there was a span of 8 bases. The CDR3 is 16 amino acids. The chain's CDR3 is CASSLAGTTTNEKLFF. The CDR3 coding sequence is TGTGCCAGCAGCTTAGCGGGGACAACAACTAATGAAAAACTGTTTTTT.

The rearrangement links TRBV20-1 to TRBJ2-7; no firm D call. The germline CDR1 and CDR2 sequences are DFQATT and SNEGSKA (reference sequence). Trimming cost V 5 bases and J 0 bases, with 11 bases left between them. The CDR3 has 13 residues. This CDR3 is CSAQDYSSYEQYF. CDR3 in DNA: TGCAGTGCTCAAGATTACTCCTCCTACGAGCAGTACTTC.